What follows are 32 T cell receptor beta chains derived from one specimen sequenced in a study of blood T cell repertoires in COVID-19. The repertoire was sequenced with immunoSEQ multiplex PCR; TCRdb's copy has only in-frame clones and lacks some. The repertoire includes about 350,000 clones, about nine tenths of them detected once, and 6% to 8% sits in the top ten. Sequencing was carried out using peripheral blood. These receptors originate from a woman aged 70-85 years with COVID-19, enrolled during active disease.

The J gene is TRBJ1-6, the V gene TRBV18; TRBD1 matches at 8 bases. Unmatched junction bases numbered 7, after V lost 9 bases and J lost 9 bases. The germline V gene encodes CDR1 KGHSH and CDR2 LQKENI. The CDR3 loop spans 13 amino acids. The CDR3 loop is CASQGANRSPLHF. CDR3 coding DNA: TGTGCCAGTCAGGGGGCCAATCGTTCACCCCTCCACTTT.

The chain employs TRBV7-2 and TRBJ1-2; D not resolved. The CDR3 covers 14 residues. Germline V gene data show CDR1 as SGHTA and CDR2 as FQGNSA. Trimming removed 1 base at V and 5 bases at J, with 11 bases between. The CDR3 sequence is CASSLGSSRYGYTF. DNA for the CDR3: TGTGCCAGCAGCTTAGGGTCCTCGAGGTATGGCTACACCTTC. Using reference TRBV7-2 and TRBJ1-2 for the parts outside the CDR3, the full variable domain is GAGVSQSPSNKVTEKGKDVELRCDPISGHTALYWYRQSLGQGLEFLIYFQGNSAPDKSGLPSDRFSAERTGGSVSTLTIQRTQQEDSAVYLCASSLGSSRYGYTFGSGTRLTVV.

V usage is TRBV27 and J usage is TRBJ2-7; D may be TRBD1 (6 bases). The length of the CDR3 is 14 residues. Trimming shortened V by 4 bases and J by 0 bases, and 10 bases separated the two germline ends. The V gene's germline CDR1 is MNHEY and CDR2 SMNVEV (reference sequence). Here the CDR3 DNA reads TGTGCCAGCAGTTCACGGGACAACTCCTACGAGCAGTACTTC. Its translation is CASSSRDNSYEQYF.

The CDR3 DNA reads as TGTGCCAGCAGCTATGGACAGGGGGACAATGAGCAGTTCTTC. The encoded protein is CASSYGQGDNEQFF. The V gene is TRBV5-6, the J gene TRBJ2-1, with 10 nucleotides matching TRBD1. Trimming took 3 bases from V and 5 from J; bases not matched to a gene: 2. In germline, CDR1 is SGHDT, CDR2 YYEEEE. This CDR3 is 14 amino acids long.

The CDR3 nucleotides read TGTGCCAGCAGCGAGACAGGATTTCCCTATGGCTACACCTTC. Translating it yields CASSETGFPYGYTF. The chain joins TRBV9 to TRBJ1-2, with TRBD1 as a possible D gene (6 bases). The germline V gene encodes CDR1 SGDLS and CDR2 YYNGEE. This CDR3 contains 14 residues. V shed 3 bases and J shed 4 bases, with 13 bases lying between them.

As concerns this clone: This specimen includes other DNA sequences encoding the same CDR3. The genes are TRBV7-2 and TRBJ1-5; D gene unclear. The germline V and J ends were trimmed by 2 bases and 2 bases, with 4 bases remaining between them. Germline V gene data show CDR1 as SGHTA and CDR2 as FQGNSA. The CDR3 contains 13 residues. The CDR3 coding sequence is TGTGCCAGCAGCTTAACTGGCAATCAGCCCCAGCATTTT. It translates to CASSLTGNQPQHF.

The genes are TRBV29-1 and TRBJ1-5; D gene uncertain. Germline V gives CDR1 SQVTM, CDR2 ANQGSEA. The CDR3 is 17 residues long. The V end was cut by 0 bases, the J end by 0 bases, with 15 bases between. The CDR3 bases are TGCAGCGTTGAAGATCCCCGAACAGCTTATAGCAATCAGCCCCAGCATTTT. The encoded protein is CSVEDPRTAYSNQPQHF.

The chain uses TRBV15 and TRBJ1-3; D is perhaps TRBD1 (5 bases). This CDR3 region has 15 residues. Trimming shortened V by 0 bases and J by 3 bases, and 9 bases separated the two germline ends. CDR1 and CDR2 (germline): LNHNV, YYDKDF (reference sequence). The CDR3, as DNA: TGTGCCACCAGCAGAGACAGGGAAGATGGAAACACCATATATTTT. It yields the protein CATSRDREDGNTIYF.

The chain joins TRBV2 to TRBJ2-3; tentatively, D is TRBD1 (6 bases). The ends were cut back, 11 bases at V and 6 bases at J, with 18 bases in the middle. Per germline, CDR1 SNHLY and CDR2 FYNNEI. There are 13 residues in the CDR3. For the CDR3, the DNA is TGTGCCGGTCTGGGGGCCTCCCATGATACGCAGTATTTT. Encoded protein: CAGLGASHDTQYF. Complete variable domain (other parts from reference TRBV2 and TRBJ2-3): EPEVTQTPSHQVTQMGQEVILRCVPISNHLYFYWYRQILGQKVEFLVSFYNNEISEKSEIFDDQFSVERPDGSNFTLKIRSTKLEDSAMYFCAGLGASHDTQYFGPGTRLTVL.

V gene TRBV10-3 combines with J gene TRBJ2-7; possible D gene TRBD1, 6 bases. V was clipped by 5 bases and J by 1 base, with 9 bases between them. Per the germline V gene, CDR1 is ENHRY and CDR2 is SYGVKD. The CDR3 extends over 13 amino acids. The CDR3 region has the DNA TGTGCCATCAGTACAGGGTCGTCCTACGAGCAGTACTTC. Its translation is CAISTGSSYEQYF.

The DNA for the CDR3 is TGTGCCAGCAGCAAAGTCGCAGATAACACCGGGGAGCTGTTTTTT. Protein sequence: CASSKVADNTGELFF. The V gene is TRBV21-1, the J gene TRBJ2-2; the D call in the table, TRBD1, was not verified against the DNA. TRBV21-1 is marked as a pseudogene. This CDR3 contains 15 residues.

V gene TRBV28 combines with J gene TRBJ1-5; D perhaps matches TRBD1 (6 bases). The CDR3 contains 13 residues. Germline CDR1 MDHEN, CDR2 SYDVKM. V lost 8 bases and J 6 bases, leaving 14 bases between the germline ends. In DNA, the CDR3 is TGTGCCAGCCGGGACACAGGGAGTCAGCCCCAGCATTTT. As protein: CASRDTGSQPQHF.

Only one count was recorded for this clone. CDR3 sequence (DNA): TGTGCCAGCAGTGAAGCCGGCAGGGTTAATTCACCCCTCCACTTT. Protein sequence: CASSEAGRVNSPLHF. V is TRBV2 and J is TRBJ1-6, with D possibly matching TRBD1 (5 bases). Per germline, CDR1 SNHLY and CDR2 FYNNEI. The CDR3 length is 15 residues. Trimming stripped 0 bases from V and 6 bases from J, with 9 bases between.

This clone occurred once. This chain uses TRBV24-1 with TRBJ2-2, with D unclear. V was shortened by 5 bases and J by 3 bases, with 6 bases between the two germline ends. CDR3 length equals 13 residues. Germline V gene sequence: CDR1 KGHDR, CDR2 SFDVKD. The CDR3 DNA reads TGTGCCACCAGTGGATCGGACACCGGGGAGCTGTTTTTT. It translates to CATSGSDTGELFF.

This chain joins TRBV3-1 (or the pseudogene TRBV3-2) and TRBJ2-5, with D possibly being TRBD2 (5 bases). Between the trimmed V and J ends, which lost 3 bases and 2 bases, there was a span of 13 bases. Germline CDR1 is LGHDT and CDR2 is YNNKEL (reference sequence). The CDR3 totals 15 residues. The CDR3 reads CASSHIGGWQETQYF. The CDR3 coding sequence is TGTGCCAGCAGCCACATTGGCGGGTGGCAAGAGACCCAGTACTTC.

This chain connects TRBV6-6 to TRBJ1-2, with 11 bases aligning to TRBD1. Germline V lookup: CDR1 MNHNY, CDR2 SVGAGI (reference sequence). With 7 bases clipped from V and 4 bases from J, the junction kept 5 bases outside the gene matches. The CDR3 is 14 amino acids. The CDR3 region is CASTPDRGPYGYTF. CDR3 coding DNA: TGTGCCAGCACCCCGGACAGGGGGCCCTATGGCTACACCTTC.

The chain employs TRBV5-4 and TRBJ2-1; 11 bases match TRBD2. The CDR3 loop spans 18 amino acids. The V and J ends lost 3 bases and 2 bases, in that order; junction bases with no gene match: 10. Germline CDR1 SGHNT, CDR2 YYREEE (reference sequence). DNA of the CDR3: TGTGCCAGCAGCTCAAAGCTAGCGGGGGGATTTACCTACAATGAGCAGTTCTTC. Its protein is CASSSKLAGGFTYNEQFF.

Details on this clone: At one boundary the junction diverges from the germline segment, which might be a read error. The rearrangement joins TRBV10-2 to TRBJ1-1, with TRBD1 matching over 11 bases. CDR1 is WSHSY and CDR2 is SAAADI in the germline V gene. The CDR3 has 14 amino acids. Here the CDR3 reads CASSEFRDRGEAFF. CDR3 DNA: TGCGCCAGCAGCGAGTTCCGGGACAGGGGGGAAGCTTTCTTT.

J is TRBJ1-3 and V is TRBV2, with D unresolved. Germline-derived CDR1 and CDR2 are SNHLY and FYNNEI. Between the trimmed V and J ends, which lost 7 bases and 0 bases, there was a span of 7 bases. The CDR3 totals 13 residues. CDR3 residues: CASKSNSGNTIYF. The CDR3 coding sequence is TGTGCCAGCAAATCTAACTCTGGAAACACCATATATTTT.

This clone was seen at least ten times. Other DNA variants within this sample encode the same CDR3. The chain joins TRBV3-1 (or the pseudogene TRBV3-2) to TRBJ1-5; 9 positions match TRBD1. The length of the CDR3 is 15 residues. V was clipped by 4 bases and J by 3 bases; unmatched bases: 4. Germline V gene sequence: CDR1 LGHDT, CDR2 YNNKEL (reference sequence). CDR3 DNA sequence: TGTGCCAGCAGCCCGGGACAGGGTTCCAATCAGCCCCAGCATTTT. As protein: CASSPGQGSNQPQHF.

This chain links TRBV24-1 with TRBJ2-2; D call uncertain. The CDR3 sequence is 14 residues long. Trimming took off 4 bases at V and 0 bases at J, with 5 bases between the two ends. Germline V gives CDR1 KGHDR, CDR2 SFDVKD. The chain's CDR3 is CATSERPNTGELFF. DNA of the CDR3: TGTGCCACCAGTGAGAGGCCGAACACCGGGGAGCTGTTTTTT.

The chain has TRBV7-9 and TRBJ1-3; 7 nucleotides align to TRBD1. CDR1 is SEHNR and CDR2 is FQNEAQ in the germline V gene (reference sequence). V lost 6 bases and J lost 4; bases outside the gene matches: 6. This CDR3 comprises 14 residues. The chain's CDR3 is CASRSDREGNTIYF. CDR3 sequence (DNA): TGTGCCAGCAGATCCGACAGGGAGGGAAACACCATATATTTT.

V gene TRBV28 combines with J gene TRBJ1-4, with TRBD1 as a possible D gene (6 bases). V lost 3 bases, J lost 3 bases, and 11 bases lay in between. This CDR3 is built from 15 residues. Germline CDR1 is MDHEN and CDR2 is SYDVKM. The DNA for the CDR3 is TGTGCCAGCAGTTTCGGGGGGGCGGCTAATGAAAAACTGTTTTTT. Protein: CASSFGGAANEKLFF.

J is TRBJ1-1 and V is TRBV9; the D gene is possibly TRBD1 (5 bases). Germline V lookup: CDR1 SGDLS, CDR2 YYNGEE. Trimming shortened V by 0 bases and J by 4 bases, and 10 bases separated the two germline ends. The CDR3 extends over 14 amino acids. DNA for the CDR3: TGTGCCAGCAGCGTAGCAGGGTCGGGCACTGAAGCTTTCTTT. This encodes CASSVAGSGTEAFF.

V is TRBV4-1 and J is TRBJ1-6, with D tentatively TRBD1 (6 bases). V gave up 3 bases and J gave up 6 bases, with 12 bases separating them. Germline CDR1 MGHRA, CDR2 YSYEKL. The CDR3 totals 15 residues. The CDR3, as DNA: TGCGCCAGCAGCCAGGTGTGGGGGCTTAATTCACCCCTCCACTTT. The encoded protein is CASSQVWGLNSPLHF.

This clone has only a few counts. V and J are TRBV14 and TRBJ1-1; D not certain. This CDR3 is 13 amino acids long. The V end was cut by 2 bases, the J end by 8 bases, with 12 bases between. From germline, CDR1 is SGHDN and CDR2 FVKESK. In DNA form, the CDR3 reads TGTGCCAGCAGCCAACCCCCTCGAGTCGAAGCTTTCTTT. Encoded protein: CASSQPPRVEAFF.

CDR3 sequence (DNA): TGTGCCAGCACCGAGTCGACAGGGAAGGGTTACGAGCAGTACTTC. Protein: CASTESTGKGYEQYF. The V call is TRBV2, the J call TRBJ2-7; 7 positions agree with TRBD1. Trimming cost V 7 bases and J 4 bases; bases outside gene matches: 13. The CDR3 contains 15 residues. The V gene's germline CDR1 is SNHLY and CDR2 FYNNEI. Looking up the rest from reference TRBV2 and TRBJ2-7 gives the full variable domain: EPEVTQTPSHQVTQMGQEVILRCVPISNHLYFYWYRQILGQKVEFLVSFYNNEISEKSEIFDDQFSVERPDGSNFTLKIRSTKLEDSAMYFCASTESTGKGYEQYFGPGTRLTVT.

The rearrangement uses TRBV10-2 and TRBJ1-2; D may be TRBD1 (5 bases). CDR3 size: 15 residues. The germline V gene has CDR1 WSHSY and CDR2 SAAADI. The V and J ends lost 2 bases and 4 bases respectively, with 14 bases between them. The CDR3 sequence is CASSEESGEGYGYTF. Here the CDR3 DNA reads TGCGCCAGCAGTGAGGAATCGGGGGAAGGCTATGGCTACACCTTC.

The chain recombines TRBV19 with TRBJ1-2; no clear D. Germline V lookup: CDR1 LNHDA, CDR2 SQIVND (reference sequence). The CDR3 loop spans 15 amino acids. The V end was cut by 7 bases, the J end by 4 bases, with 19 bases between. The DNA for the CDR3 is TGTGCCAGTACCATTGACCGGGGAACGAGCTATGGCTACACCTTC. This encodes CASTIDRGTSYGYTF.

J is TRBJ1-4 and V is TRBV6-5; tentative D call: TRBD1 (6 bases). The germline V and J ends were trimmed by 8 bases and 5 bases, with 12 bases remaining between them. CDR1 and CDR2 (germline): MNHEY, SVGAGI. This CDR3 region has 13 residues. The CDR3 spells CASRRDNNEKLFF. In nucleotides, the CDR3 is TGTGCCAGCCGCCGGGACAACAATGAAAAACTGTTTTTT.

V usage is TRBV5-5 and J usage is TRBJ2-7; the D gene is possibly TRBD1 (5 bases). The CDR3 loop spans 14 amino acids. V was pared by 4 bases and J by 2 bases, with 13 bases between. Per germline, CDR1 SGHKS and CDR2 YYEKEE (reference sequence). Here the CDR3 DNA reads TGTGCCAGCAGCCGCGGTGGGGCTACCTACGAGCAGTACTTC. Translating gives CASSRGGATYEQYF. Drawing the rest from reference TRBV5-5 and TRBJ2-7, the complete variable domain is DAGVTQSPTHLIKTRGQQVTLRCSPISGHKSVSWYQQVLGQGPQFIFQYYEKEERGRGNFPDRFSARQFPNYSSELNVNALLLGDSALYLCASSRGGATYEQYFGPGTRLTVT.

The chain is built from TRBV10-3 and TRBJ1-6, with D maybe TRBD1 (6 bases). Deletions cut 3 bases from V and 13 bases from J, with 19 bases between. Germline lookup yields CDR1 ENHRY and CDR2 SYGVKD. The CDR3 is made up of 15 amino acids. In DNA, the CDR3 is TGTGCCATCAGTGACGGGGAACAGGGTGAGTTCCCCCTCCACTTT. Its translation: CAISDGEQGEFPLHF.